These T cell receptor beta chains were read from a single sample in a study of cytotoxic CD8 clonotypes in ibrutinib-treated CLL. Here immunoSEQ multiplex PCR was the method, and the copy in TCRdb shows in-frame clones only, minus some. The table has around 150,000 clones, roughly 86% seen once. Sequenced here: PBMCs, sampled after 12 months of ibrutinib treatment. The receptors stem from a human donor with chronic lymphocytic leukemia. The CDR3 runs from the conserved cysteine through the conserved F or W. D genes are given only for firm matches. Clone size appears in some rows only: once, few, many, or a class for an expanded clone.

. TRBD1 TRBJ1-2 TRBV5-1 TGCGCCAGCAGCTTGCAACTGACAGGGTACTATGGCTACACCTTC CASSLQLTGYYGYTF
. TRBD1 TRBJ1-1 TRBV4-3 TGCGCCAGCAGCCAAGGGAGGGGAGGGGGCCTGAACACTGAAGCTTTCTTT CASSQGRGGGLNTEAFF
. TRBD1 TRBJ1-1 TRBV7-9 TGTGCCAGCAGCTTAAACCCCTACAGGGGTGAGACTGAAGCTTTCTTT CASSLNPYRGETEAFF
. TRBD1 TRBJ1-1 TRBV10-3 TGTGCCATCACCCGGGACAGGAACACTGAAGCTTTCTTT CAITRDRNTEAFF
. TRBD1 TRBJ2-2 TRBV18 TGTGCCAGCTCACCGACGGGACAGACCATTAACACCGGGGAGCTGTTTTTT CASSPTGQTINTGELFF
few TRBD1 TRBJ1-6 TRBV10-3 TGTGCCATCAGGGGACAGGGGGAGAGTTCACCCCTCCACTTT CAIRGQGESSPLHF
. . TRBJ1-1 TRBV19 TGTGCCAGCGAGAGAGAAGGGAAGGTTACTGAAGCTTTCTTT CASEREGKVTEAFF
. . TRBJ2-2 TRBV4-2 TGTGCCAGCAGTCAAGAACCTCGAGGGAGTGGCGGCACCGGGGAGCTGTTTTTT CASSQEPRGSGGTGELFF
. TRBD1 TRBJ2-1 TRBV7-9 TGTGCCAGCAGCTACCGGGACAGGGATAACAATGAGCAGTTCTTC CASSYRDRDNNEQFF
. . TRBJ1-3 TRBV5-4 TGTGCCAGCAGCAATACGGGGCTCACTGGAAACACCATATATTTT CASSNTGLTGNTIYF
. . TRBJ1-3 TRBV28 TGTGCCAGCAGCAACCCACAGGGCAGCTCTGGAAACACCATATATTTT CASSNPQGSSGNTIYF
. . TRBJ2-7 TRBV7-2 TGTGCCAGCAGCCCACCCCCCCTCGCCTACGAGCAGTACTTC CASSPPPLAYEQYF
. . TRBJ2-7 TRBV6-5 TGTGCCAGCAGTTACGGCGGGATAGTGTCTGGGGAGCAGTACTTC CASSYGGIVSGEQYF
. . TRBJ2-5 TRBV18 TGTGCCAGCTCACGGTCAGTACAAGAGACCCAGTACTTC CASSRSVQETQYF
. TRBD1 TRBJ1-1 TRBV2 TGTGCCAGCAGGATGACAGGGGTGAGCACTGAAGCTTTCTTT CASRMTGVSTEAFF
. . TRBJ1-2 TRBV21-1 TGTGCCAGCAGCAATGGAGCCTATCCCTATGGCTACACCTTC CASSNGAYPYGYTF
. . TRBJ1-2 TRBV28 TGTGCCACCACCGGCGGGCCTAACTATGGCTACACCTTC CATTGGPNYGYTF
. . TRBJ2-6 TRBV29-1 TGCAGCGTTGGCGAGGGGTCCTCGAGCTCTGGGGCCAACGTCCTGACTTTC CSVGEGSSSSGANVLTF
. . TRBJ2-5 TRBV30 TGTGCCTGGAGTCCCGACCAGAGGGCGGGAGAGACCCAGTACTTC CAWSPDQRAGETQYF
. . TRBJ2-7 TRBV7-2 TGTGCCAGCAGCCCCTGGACAGCCTCCTACGAGCAGTACTTC CASSPWTASYEQYF
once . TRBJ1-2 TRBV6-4 TGTGCCAGCAGTGACAGAGGTCGTGGCTACACCTTC CASSDRGRGYTF
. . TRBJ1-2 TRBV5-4 TGTGCCAGCAGCGCCTGGACTATCTATGGCTACACCTTC CASSAWTIYGYTF
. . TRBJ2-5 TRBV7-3 TGTGCCAGCAGCCAGGGGCCGCAGGAGACCCAGTACTTC CASSQGPQETQYF
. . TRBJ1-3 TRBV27 TGTGCCAGCAGTCCCCGGTTTTCCCTCATCTCTGGAAACACCATATATTTT CASSPRFSLISGNTIYF
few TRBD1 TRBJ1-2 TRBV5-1 TGCGCCAGCAGCTTGGGGACAGGGCGAGACTATGGCTACACCTTC CASSLGTGRDYGYTF
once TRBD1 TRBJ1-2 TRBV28 TGTGCCAGCAGTCCCTACAGGGGCCACAACTATGGCTACACCTTC CASSPYRGHNYGYTF
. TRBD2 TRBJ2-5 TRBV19 TGTGCCAGTATGAAACGGGGGGTGGGTGAGACCCAGTACTTC CASMKRGVGETQYF
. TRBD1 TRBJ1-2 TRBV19 TGTGCCAGTAACCCCCTTCGCGGGACAGGGGGCAATGGCTACACCTTC CASNPLRGTGGNGYTF
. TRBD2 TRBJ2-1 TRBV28 TGTGCCAGCAGTTTCTTACAAATGGCGGGGGGCTCTTTCTTC CASSFLQMAGGSFF
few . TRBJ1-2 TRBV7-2 TGTGCCAGCAGCTTAGTGGTGGCGTTATATGGCTACACCTTC CASSLVVALYGYTF
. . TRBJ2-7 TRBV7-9 TGTGCCAGCAGCTTAGAGGCAGTGGGGAGCTCCTACGAGCAGTACTTC CASSLEAVGSSYEQYF
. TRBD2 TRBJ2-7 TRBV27 TGTGCCAGCAGTTTATCGTGGCTACGGACAGTTGTAGCGGGAGGGAACTACGAGCAGTACTTC CASSLSWLRTVVAGGNYEQYF
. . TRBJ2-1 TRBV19 TGTGCCAGTAGTATTTTTTTCGGACAGAAAAACAATGAGCAGTTCTTC CASSIFFGQKNNEQFF
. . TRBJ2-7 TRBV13 TGTGCCAGCAGCTTAGCGAGGGAAACCTACGAGCAGTACTTC CASSLARETYEQYF
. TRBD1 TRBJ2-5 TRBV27 TGTGCCAGCAGTTTTTCCACAGGGGTGGGAGAGACCCAGTACTTC CASSFSTGVGETQYF
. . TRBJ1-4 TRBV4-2 TGTGCCAGCAGCTTTCAAGATAATGAAAAACTGTTTTTT CASSFQDNEKLFF
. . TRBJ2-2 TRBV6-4 TGTGCCAGCAGCCACGGGAGAAACACCGGGGAGCTGTTTTTT CASSHGRNTGELFF
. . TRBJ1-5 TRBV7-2 TGTGCCAGCAGCCCCCGGGGCTTCAGCAATCAGCCCCAGCATTTT CASSPRGFSNQPQHF
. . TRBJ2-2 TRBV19 TGTGCCAGCCAATCGACTAGGACTATTTCCGGGGAGCTGTTTTTT CASQSTRTISGELFF
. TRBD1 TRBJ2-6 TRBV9 TGTGCCAGCAGCCCACCTCGGACAGGGGGAAACTCTGGGGCCAACGTCCTGACTTTC CASSPPRTGGNSGANVLTF